The clone carrying this TCR beta chain showed up just a few times. Its antigen remains unidentified. The germline V and J ends were trimmed by 5 bases and 0 bases, with 13 bases remaining between them. The CDR3 spans 15 residues. Looked up from germline, CDR1 is SEHNR and CDR2 is FQNEAQ (reference sequence). The sample belongs to a study of a mutant IDH1 vaccine in newly diagnosed glioma. Across the study: The sex distribution of treated patients was about 62% male and roughly 38% female, with a mean age of around 40 years. Patients had received radiotherapy, temozolomide, or both previously, most receiving both.

Specified time point: baseline, week 1 (first vaccination visit). Specified treatment: pre-vaccination baseline after standard-of-care therapy. Assay used: immunoSEQ multiplex PCR; TCRdb lists only in-frame clones, some missing. The sample carries 90,000 to 95,000 clones, around four fifths recorded once. Study-level findings and limits: Vaccination elicited immune responses in around 92% of patients.

The sequencing used PBMCs, collected from a glioma patient treated with radiotherapy, temozolomide or both. The clonotype comes from a woman aged 45-65 years with glioma. The V gene is TRBV7-9, the J gene TRBJ1-1; D is unclear. CDR3 sequence: CASSLGRTVNTEAFF. DNA for the CDR3: TGTGCCAGCAGCCTAGGACGGACGGTGAACACTGAAGCTTTCTTT.